What follows are 23 T cell receptor beta chains derived from one specimen sequenced in a study of early T cells in non-severe SARS-CoV-2 infection. TCRdb re-called the 5' RACE reads with MiXCR, one entry per CDR3 protein. The sample shows tens of thousands of distinct CDR3 sequences, under 15% of them seen only once. The sequencing input was whole blood. The receptor set was obtained from an adult who was a healthcare worker with PCR-confirmed SARS-CoV-2 infection or an uninfected control (not recorded which).

This clonotype was seen a handful of times. CDR3 protein: CASSPAGVSYEQYF. DNA of the CDR3: TGTGCCAGCAGCCCAGCGGGAGTCTCCTACGAGCAGTACTTC. This rearrangement joins TRBV12-3 or TRBV12-4 to TRBJ2-7, with 8 bases lining up with TRBD2. The V segment lost 6 bases and the J segment 0 bases; nucleotides outside the gene matches: 4. The CDR3 sequence is 14 residues long.

The chain joins TRBV28 to TRBJ2-7; 8 bases fit TRBD2. Per germline, CDR1 MDHEN and CDR2 SYDVKM. The CDR3 sequence is 13 residues long. J lost 6 bases, V lost 2 bases, and 3 bases had no gene match. The CDR3 here is CASSLAGGTEQYF. The DNA for the CDR3 is TGTGCCAGCAGTTTAGCGGGAGGTACCGAGCAGTACTTC.

This chain joins TRBV6-2 or TRBV6-3 and TRBJ1-1; D not resolved. From germline, CDR1 is MNHEY and CDR2 SVGEGT. The CDR3 runs to 13 residues. Trimming took 6 bases from V and 0 from J, leaving 8 bases between them. CDR3 sequence reads: CASRFGMNTEAFF. The CDR3 DNA reads TGTGCCAGCAGATTTGGGATGAACACTGAAGCTTTCTTT.

This clonotype was counted only a few times. The CDR3 sequence is CASNSNVDEQFF. Here the CDR3 DNA reads TGTGCCAGCAACTCCAACGTCGATGAGCAGTTCTTC. V and J are TRBV11-2 and TRBJ2-1; no definite D call. The CDR3 loop spans 12 amino acids. Germline V gives CDR1 SGHAT, CDR2 FQNNGV. V gave up 7 bases and J gave up 8 bases, with 12 bases separating them.

To note about this clonotype: This sequence may be a read error, since a much larger clone differs from it by one base. The chain uses TRBV11-2 and TRBJ2-7; D is perhaps TRBD2 (6 bases). Germline lookup yields CDR1 SGHAT and CDR2 FQNNGV. The length of the CDR3 is 15 residues. The germline V and J ends were trimmed by 1 base and 3 bases, with 13 bases remaining between them. The CDR3 sequence: CASSLGGTGGYEQYF. In nucleotides, the CDR3 is TGTGCCAGCAGCTTAGGTGGGACTGGCGGCTACGAGCAGTACTTC. Drawing the rest from reference TRBV11-2 and TRBJ2-7, the complete variable domain is EAGVAQSPRYKIIEKRQSVAFWCNPISGHATLYWYQQILGQGPKLLIQFQNNGVVDDSQLPKDRFSAERLKGVDSTLKIQPAKLEDSAVYLCASSLGGTGGYEQYFGPGTRLTVT.

The V and J genes are TRBV28 and TRBJ2-1, with D possibly matching TRBD2 (5 bases). Looked up from germline, CDR1 is MDHEN and CDR2 is SYDVKM. V was trimmed by 2 bases and J by 11 bases, leaving 13 bases between them. The CDR3 length is 13 residues. CDR3 sequence reads: CASSLKPHGKQFF. The CDR3, as DNA: TGTGCCAGCAGTTTAAAGCCCCACGGGAAGCAGTTCTTC.

The CDR3 loop reads CASSLTGRTFF. As DNA, the CDR3 is TGTGCCAGTTCTTTAACGGGCAGGACTTTCTTT. The chain joins TRBV6-5 to TRBJ1-1; no clear D gene. The CDR3 extends over 11 amino acids. Looked up from germline, CDR1 is MNHEY and CDR2 is SVGAGI. V lost 9 bases and J lost 12, with 17 bases in between.

This chain joins TRBV20-1 and TRBJ1-5; no clear D gene. This CDR3 region has 14 residues. Germline V gene lookup returns CDR1 DFQATT and CDR2 SNEGSKA (reference sequence). V was cut by 4 bases and J by 0 bases, with 10 bases left in between. The CDR3 spells CSAMISLSNQPQHF. CDR3 coding DNA: TGCAGTGCTATGATCAGTCTTAGCAATCAGCCCCAGCATTTT.

The J gene is TRBJ2-3, the V gene TRBV7-8, with a possible D match to TRBD1 (6 bases). Germline CDR1 reads SGHVS; CDR2 reads FQNEAQ. The CDR3 contains 17 residues. V was trimmed by 1 base and J by 5 bases, leaving 19 bases between them. In DNA form, the CDR3 reads TGTGCCAGCAGCTTAGTTGGGGGCGTGTTGGATAGAGATACGCAGTATTTT. It translates to CASSLVGGVLDRDTQYF. Combining the CDR3 with reference TRBV7-8 and TRBJ2-3 gives the whole variable domain GAGVSQSPRYKVAKRGQDVALRCDPISGHVSLFWYQQALGQGPEFLTYFQNEAQLDKSGLPSDRFFAERPEGSVSTLKIQRTQQEDSAVYLCASSLVGGVLDRDTQYFGPGTRLTVL.

The chain carries TRBV28 and TRBJ2-1, with 8 nucleotides matching TRBD1. The CDR3 has 14 residues. Trimming at V came to 4 bases and at J to 9 bases, leaving 8 bases not matched to a gene. In germline, CDR1 is MDHEN, CDR2 SYDVKM. For the CDR3, the DNA is TGTGCCAGCAGTTACCCGGGACAGGTTGGTGAGCAGTTCTTC. Its protein product is CASSYPGQVGEQFF.

The V and J genes are TRBV2 and TRBJ2-1; maybe TRBD2 (6 bases). Looked up from germline, CDR1 is SNHLY and CDR2 is FYNNEI. The CDR3 has 12 amino acids. The V end lost 5 bases, the J end lost 8 bases, and 10 bases lay between the germline ends. For the CDR3, the DNA is TGTGCCAGCAGTACTAGCTTACATGAGCAGTTCTTC. Protein product: CASSTSLHEQFF.

A few counts support this clonotype. The chain joins TRBV12-3 or TRBV12-4 to TRBJ1-2; D ambiguous. V lost 6 bases to trimming and J lost 3 bases, with 11 bases between them. CDR3 length: 13 residues. As DNA, the CDR3 is TGTGCCAGCAGCTCCTCAGCTGACTATGGCTACACCTTC. Translating gives CASSSSADYGYTF.

This clonotype was detected only a few times. The chain uses TRBV7-7 and TRBJ2-5; 7 nucleotides line up with TRBD1. The CDR3 has 15 residues. Germline CDR1 SSHAT, CDR2 FNYEAQ (reference sequence). The V and J ends lost 5 bases and 5 bases, in that order; junction bases with no gene match: 11. CDR3 bases: TGTGCCAGCAGCAACGCCCCACAGGGGTTGGAGACCCAGTACTTC. Amino acid sequence: CASSNAPQGLETQYF.

This clonotype was counted between two and nine times. The V gene is TRBV5-6, the J gene TRBJ1-5, with D maybe TRBD1 (5 bases). The CDR3 is 16 amino acids. The germline V and J ends were trimmed by 0 bases and 1 base, with 11 bases remaining between them. Germline V gene data show CDR1 as SGHDT and CDR2 as YYEEEE. Written as DNA, the CDR3 is TGTGCCAGCAGCTTGGCAGGGTCTCGGAGCAATCAGCCCCAGCATTTT. Translation: CASSLAGSRSNQPQHF. Looking up the rest from reference TRBV5-6 and TRBJ1-5 gives the full variable domain: DAGVTQSPTHLIKTRGQQVTLRCSPKSGHDTVSWYQQALGQGPQFIFQYYEEEERQRGNFPDRFSGHQFPNYSSELNVNALLLGDSALYLCASSLAGSRSNQPQHFGDGTRLSIL.

This clonotype was counted only a few times. The V gene is TRBV5-6, the J gene TRBJ2-7; D gene ambiguous. The V end lost 4 bases, the J end lost 5 bases, and 10 bases lay between the germline ends. CDR3 length equals 12 residues. Germline V gene sequence: CDR1 SGHDT, CDR2 YYEEEE. The CDR3 DNA sequence: TGTGCCAGCAGCGCCTCTTTCCACGAGCAGTACTTC. Its translation is CASSASFHEQYF. Full variable domain (rest looked up from reference TRBV5-6 and TRBJ2-7): DAGVTQSPTHLIKTRGQQVTLRCSPKSGHDTVSWYQQALGQGPQFIFQYYEEEERQRGNFPDRFSGHQFPNYSSELNVNALLLGDSALYLCASSASFHEQYFGPGTRLTVT.

This clonotype showed up just a few times. The CDR3 DNA follows: TGTGCCAGCAGGCTACAGGGGCCGAGCTCCTACGAGCAGTACTTC. Translated: CASRLQGPSSYEQYF. The genes are TRBV28 and TRBJ2-7; 7 bases match TRBD1. The V and J ends lost 6 bases and 0 bases, in that order; junction bases with no gene match: 8. The CDR3 consists of 15 residues. Germline V lookup: CDR1 MDHEN, CDR2 SYDVKM.

This clonotype was recorded a few times. The chain joins TRBV29-1 to TRBJ1-2; D call uncertain. CDR1 SQVTM and CDR2 ANQGSEA come from the germline V gene. Trimming left V 3 bases short and J 5 bases short, with 19 bases between. There are 15 residues in the CDR3. For the CDR3, the DNA is TGCAGCGTTGATCCTTTTGGGGTGTTTCGGTATGGCTACACCTTC. Translation: CSVDPFGVFRYGYTF.

The rearrangement joins TRBV6-5 to TRBJ2-3; the match to TRBD1 covers 8 bases. J gave up 4 bases and V 6 bases, and 9 bases lay outside the gene matches. The CDR3 covers 15 residues. Germline CDR1 is MNHEY and CDR2 is SVGAGI. CDR3 nucleotide sequence: TGTGCCAGCAGCCCCGGACAGGGTGCCCCAGATACGCAGTATTTT. It codes for CASSPGQGAPDTQYF.

This clonotype has a handful of counts. The J gene is TRBJ1-4, the V gene TRBV29-1; 11 bases align to TRBD1. There are 13 residues in the CDR3. The junction had 4 bases not matched to a gene; V was cut back by 6 bases and J by 7 bases. Germline V gene data show CDR1 as SQVTM and CDR2 as ANQGSEA. This CDR3 is CSVAGTGGEKLFF. In nucleotides, the CDR3 is TGCAGCGTCGCCGGGACAGGGGGTGAAAAACTGTTTTTT.

Many counts were recorded for this clonotype. The rearrangement uses TRBV4-3 and TRBJ2-7, with D uncertain. In germline, CDR1 is LGHNA, CDR2 YSLEER. With 0 bases removed from V and 3 bases from J, the gap between germline ends came to 12 bases. The CDR3 has 15 residues. CDR3 in DNA: TGCGCCAGCAGCCAAGATAATGGTAATGTCTACGAGCAGTACTTC. This sequence encodes CASSQDNGNVYEQYF.

This clonotype was seen more than once but under ten times. The junction differs from germline at one of its ends, possibly a read error. The chain uses TRBV15 and TRBJ1-1; D gene ambiguous. This CDR3 is 13 amino acids long. The germline CDR1 and CDR2 sequences are LNHNV and YYDKDF (reference sequence). The CDR3 loop reads CATSRDTNTEALF. The CDR3 nucleotides read TGTGCCACCAGCAGAGATACGAACACTGAAGCTCTCTTT.

The chain combines TRBV6-5 with TRBJ2-5, with 7 positions matching TRBD2. Germline V lookup: CDR1 MNHEY, CDR2 SVGAGI. V dropped 6 bases and J dropped 5; count of bases not matched to a gene: 6. The CDR3 is 13 residues long. The CDR3 sequence: CASSSGLVETQYF. The CDR3 bases are TGTGCCAGCAGCTCTGGACTAGTTGAGACCCAGTACTTC.

The chain links TRBV19 to TRBJ2-7, with 9 nucleotides matching TRBD2. The germline CDR1 and CDR2 sequences are LNHDA and SQIVND (reference sequence). The CDR3 has 14 amino acids. V shed 3 bases and J 2 bases; nucleotides not matched to a gene: 2. The CDR3 loop is CASSMTSGPYEQYF. DNA for the CDR3: TGTGCCAGTAGTATGACTAGCGGACCCTACGAGCAGTACTTC.